This T cell receptor (beta chain) was recorded in a study of blood T cell repertoires in COVID-19. About the study: In each case, the material was cDNA or gDNA derived from T cells, B-cell-depleted T cells, or PBMCs.

Clones were read by immunoSEQ multiplex PCR, and TCRdb kept only the in-frame ones, dropping some. The data contain approximately 250,000 clones, around four fifths of them singletons. V lost 4 bases, J lost 6 bases, and 7 bases stayed unmatched. The CDR3 spans 16 residues. Germline-derived CDR1 and CDR2 are MNHEY and SVGAGI. The chain has TRBV6-5 and TRBJ2-3, with 13 bases matching TRBD2. The TCR sequence derives from an older woman with active or convalescent COVID-19. Material: peripheral blood. This chain's CDR3 is CASSSRLAGGADTQYF. CDR3 DNA sequence: TGTGCCAGCAGTTCACGACTAGCGGGGGGAGCGGATACGCAGTATTTT.